This is a list of T cell receptor beta chains from one sample in a study of blood T cell repertoires in COVID-19. Sequenced by immunoSEQ multiplex PCR; TCRdb stores in-frame clones only, minus some. Found here are roughly 250,000 clones, 85% of them singletons; the top ten hold more than 6%. The sample consisted of peripheral blood. Receptors originate from a woman aged 55-70 years with active or convalescent COVID-19. Both conserved end residues are trimmed from each CDR3. Part of the rows lack a size; the others show once, few, many or a class for expanded clones.

v_call	clone_size	j_call	cdr3_aa
TRBV15	NA	TRBJ2-3	ATSGWGGGSTDTQY
TRBV5-4	NA	TRBJ1-2	ASSLEGRDYGYT
TRBV5-1	NA	TRBJ1-1	ASSLDRGRTEAF
TRBV7-8	NA	TRBJ2-2	AAKLADNTGELF
TRBV6-6	NA	TRBJ2-2	ASSLFRGDTGELF
TRBV3-1/TRBV3-2	NA	TRBJ2-7	ASKLSGRGTEQY
TRBV11-3	NA	TRBJ2-1	ASSFWRESYNEQF
TRBV2	NA	TRBJ1-5	ASGFRQGHQPQH
TRBV5-1	NA	TRBJ2-7	ASSISGRLYEQY
TRBV5-1	NA	TRBJ1-2	ASSAGQGTYGYT
TRBV6-6	once	TRBJ1-6	ASSLHPGVNNSPLH
TRBV9	NA	TRBJ2-3	ASSVSPPRGGGTDTQY
TRBV21-1	NA	TRBJ1-2	ASSKDRASTSYGYT
TRBV27	NA	TRBJ2-1	ASSFKQVSPNEQF
TRBV5-1	NA	TRBJ2-7	ASSLGAPDEQY
TRBV7-8	NA	TRBJ2-1	ASSSTGNEQF
TRBV18	NA	TRBJ1-2	ASSPSARRANYGYT
TRBV7-9	NA	TRBJ1-1	ASSSRGNTEAF
TRBV5-6	NA	TRBJ2-1	ASSLALLIGGNEQF
TRBV2	few	TRBJ2-3	ASRTRLAGGPIGDTQY
TRBV6-5	NA	TRBJ1-2	ASRQSQGGGYT
TRBV27	NA	TRBJ2-1	ASSTVAGTSYNEQF
TRBV19	NA	TRBJ1-5	ASSVGGLSNQPQH
TRBV9	once	TRBJ2-3	ASSVGVGTSTDTQY
TRBV7-2	NA	TRBJ2-7	ASSLGTSGRTNSYEQY
TRBV27	NA	TRBJ2-5	ASSFYSGRAGGETQY
TRBV6-5	NA	TRBJ1-5	ATQDANQPQH
TRBV10-2	NA	TRBJ1-2	ASKEDRVRGGYT
TRBV14	NA	TRBJ2-5	ASSQGRGLVETQY
TRBV20-1	NA	TRBJ2-1	SASEALSGGAGGIGFDEQF
TRBV2	NA	TRBJ2-3	ASGGGTASTDTQY
TRBV11-1	NA	TRBJ2-7	ASSFHQTTEQY
TRBV7-9	NA	TRBJ2-2	ASSPIPNTGELF
TRBV12-3/TRBV12-4	once	TRBJ1-2	ASRYRGNYGYT
TRBV28	NA	TRBJ1-2	ASRRGTGRGGNYGYT